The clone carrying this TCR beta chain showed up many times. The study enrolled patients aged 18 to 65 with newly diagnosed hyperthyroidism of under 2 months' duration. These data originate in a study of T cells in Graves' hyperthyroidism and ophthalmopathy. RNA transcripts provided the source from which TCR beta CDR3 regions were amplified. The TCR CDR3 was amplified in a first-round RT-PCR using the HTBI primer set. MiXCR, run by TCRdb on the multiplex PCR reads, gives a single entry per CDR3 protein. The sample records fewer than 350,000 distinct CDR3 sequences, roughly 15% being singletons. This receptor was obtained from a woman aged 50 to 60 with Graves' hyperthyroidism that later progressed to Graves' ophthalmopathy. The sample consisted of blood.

The CDR3 region is CASGQEGAYGYTF. CDR3 nucleotide sequence: TGTGCCAGCGGACAGGAGGGTGCCTATGGCTACACCTTC. V gene TRBV2 combines with J gene TRBJ1-2; 7 positions match TRBD1. The CDR3 runs to 13 residues. The germline V gene encodes CDR1 SNHLY and CDR2 FYNNEI. The V and J ends lost 8 bases and 4 bases, in that order; junction bases with no gene match: 7.